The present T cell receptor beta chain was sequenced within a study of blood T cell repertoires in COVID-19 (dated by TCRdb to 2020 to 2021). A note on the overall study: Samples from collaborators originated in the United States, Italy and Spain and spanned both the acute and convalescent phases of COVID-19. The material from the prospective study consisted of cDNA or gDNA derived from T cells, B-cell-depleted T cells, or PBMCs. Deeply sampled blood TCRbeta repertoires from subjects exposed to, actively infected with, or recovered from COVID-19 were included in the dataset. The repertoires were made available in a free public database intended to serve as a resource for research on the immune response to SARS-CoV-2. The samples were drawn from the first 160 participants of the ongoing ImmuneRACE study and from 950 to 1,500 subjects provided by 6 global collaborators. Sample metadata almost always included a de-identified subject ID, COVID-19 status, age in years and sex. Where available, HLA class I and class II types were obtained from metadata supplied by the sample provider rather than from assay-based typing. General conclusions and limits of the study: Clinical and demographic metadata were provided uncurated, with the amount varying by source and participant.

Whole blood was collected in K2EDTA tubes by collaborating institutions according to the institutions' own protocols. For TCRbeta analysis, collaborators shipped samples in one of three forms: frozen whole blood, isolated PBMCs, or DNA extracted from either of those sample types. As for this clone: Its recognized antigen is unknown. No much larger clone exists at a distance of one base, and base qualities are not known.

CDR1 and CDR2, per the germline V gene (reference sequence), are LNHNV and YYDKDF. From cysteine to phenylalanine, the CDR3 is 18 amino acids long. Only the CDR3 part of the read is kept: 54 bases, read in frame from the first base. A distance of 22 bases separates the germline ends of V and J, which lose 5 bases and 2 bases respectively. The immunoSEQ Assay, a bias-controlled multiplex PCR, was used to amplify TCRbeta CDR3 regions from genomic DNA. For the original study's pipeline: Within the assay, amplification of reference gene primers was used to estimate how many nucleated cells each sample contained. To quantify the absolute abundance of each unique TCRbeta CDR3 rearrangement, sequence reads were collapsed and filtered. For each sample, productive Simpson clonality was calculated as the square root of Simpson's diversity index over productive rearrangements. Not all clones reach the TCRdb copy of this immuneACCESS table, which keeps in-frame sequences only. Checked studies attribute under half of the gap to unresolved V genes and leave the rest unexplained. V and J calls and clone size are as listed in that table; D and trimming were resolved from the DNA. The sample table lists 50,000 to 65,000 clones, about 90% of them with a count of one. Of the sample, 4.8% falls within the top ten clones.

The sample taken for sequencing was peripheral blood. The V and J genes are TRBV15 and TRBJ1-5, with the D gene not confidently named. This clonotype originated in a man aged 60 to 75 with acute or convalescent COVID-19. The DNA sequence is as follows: TGTGCCACCAGCGAAGCCCGGTCGAGGGCCTTTGGCAATCAGCCCCAGCATTTT. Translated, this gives CATSEARSRAFGNQPQHF.